The clone carrying this TCR beta chain was seen more than once but under ten times. As yet, its antigen is unknown. Germline V gene data show CDR1 as LNHDA and CDR2 as SQIVND (reference sequence). Trimming removed 4 bases at V and 4 bases at J, with 16 bases between. CDR3 length: 16 amino acids. These data come from a study of T-cell memory formation after mild COVID-19. At the level of the study: TCR clusters were mostly donor specific.

Barcoded TCR alpha and TCR beta cDNA libraries with UMIs came from 5'RACE using constant-segment primers. In TCRdb, the 5' RACE reads were re-called with MiXCR into one record per CDR3 protein. The sample holds hundreds of thousands of distinct CDR3 sequences, 20% to 25% seen once. General study points: Confirmation of SARS-CoV-2 specificity was lacking for second-wave clones peaking day 37.

This chain joins TRBV19 and TRBJ2-2; D ambiguous. Sequences were obtained from PBMCs or a T cell subset sorted from them (not recorded which). The receptor was isolated from an adult woman who had mild COVID-19 (a few samples of this study predate the infection). Cell type and time point are not known. For the CDR3, the DNA is TGTGCCAGTAGTACCGGGCCCCAGGCGATCACCGGGGAGCTGTTTTTT. Protein: CASSTGPQAITGELFF. The entire variable domain, with the rest obtained from reference TRBV19 and TRBJ2-2, is as follows: DGGITQSPKYLFRKEGQNVTLSCEQNLNHDAMYWYRQDPGQGLRLIYYSQIVNDFQKGDIAEGYSVSREKKESFPLTVTSAQKNPTAFYLCASSTGPQAITGELFFGEGSRLTVL.